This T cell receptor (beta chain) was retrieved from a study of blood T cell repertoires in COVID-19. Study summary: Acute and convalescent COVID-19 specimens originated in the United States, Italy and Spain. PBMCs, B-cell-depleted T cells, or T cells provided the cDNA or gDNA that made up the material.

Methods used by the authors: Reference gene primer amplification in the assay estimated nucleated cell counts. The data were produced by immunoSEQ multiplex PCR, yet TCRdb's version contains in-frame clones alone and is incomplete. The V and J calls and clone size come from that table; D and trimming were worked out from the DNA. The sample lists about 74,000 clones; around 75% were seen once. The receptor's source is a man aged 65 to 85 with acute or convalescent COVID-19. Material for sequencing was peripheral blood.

CDR3: CASSGQITDTQYF. CDR3 coding DNA: TGTGCCAGCAGTGGACAGATCACAGATACGCAGTATTTT. V is TRBV6-4 and J is TRBJ2-3; D may be TRBD1 (5 bases). Germline CDR1 reads MRHNA; CDR2 reads SNTAGT. Trimming stripped 4 bases from V and 2 bases from J, with 7 bases between. The CDR3 sequence is 13 residues long.